Below, one T cell receptor (beta chain) is given with its context. The data were obtained in a study of blood T cell repertoires in COVID-19. Data came from immunoSEQ multiplex PCR; TCRdb stores just in-frame clones and leaves some out. The top ten hold about a fifth of the sample, which has around 150,000 clones, around 80% seen once. In germline, CDR1 is SGHNT, CDR2 YYREEE (reference sequence). Trimming pared 1 base from V and 2 bases from J, leaving 8 bases between. CDR3 length: 14 residues. The sample consisted of peripheral blood. V and J are TRBV5-4 and TRBJ2-3, with D perhaps matching TRBD1 (6 bases). The source is an elderly woman with acute or convalescent COVID-19. The DNA for the CDR3 is TGTGCCAGCAGCTTGACAGGGCCCACAGATACGCAGTATTTT. This encodes CASSLTGPTDTQYF.